This T cell receptor beta chain was recovered during a study of cytomegalovirus exposure and HLA in healthy donors. 13 Jbeta primers and 60 Vbeta primers were used for the PCR. Profiling relied on immunoSEQ multiplex PCR, and the TCRdb table lists in-frame clones only, not all of them. The data contain 93,000 or so clones, approximately 84% of them singletons. V lost 9 bases to trimming and J lost 5 bases, with 7 bases between them. CDR1 and CDR2 from the germline V gene are MNHNS and SASEGT. The CDR3 is made up of 10 amino acids. Sequencing input: PBMCs. The TCR was taken from a woman in her late teens or twenties in good health and CMV-seropositive. This sequence joins TRBV6-1 and TRBJ1-2; D is ambiguous. The CDR3 here is CASDKYGYTF. DNA for the CDR3: TGTGCCAGTGACAAGTATGGCTACACCTTC.